Detailed here is one T cell receptor beta chain. The antigen remains unidentified. This CDR3 has 13 residues. Germline V lookup: CDR1 SEHNR, CDR2 FQNEAQ (reference sequence). Trimming took off 5 bases at V and 0 bases at J, with 8 bases between the two ends. In the authors' workflow: There were no quality scores in the junction-only immunoSEQ sequences, so filtering differed. TCRdb keeps only in-frame clones here, not all; method: immunoSEQ multiplex PCR. V and J calls and clone size are copied from that table; D and trimming were computed from the DNA. The sample holds a few million clones; 90% to 95% are singletons and the top ten take roughly 0.13%. This specimen comes from a study of shared clonotypes between healthy human individuals. Each sample came from a Caucasian adult donor living in Nashville, Tennessee. Regarding the study as a whole: Large depth notwithstanding, sorted-subset sequencing proved incomplete by rarefaction.

V is TRBV7-9 and J is TRBJ2-7; D is undetermined. Sequencing used naive CD4+ T cells sorted from blood. Subset of the sample: CD45RA+ positively selected. The TCR was taken from a man between 18 and 35 years old in good health. The DNA for the CDR3 is TGTGCCAGCAGCCGTCTGAGCTCCTACGAGCAGTACTTC. Amino acids: CASSRLSSYEQYF. The full variable domain, rest sourced from reference TRBV7-9 and TRBJ2-7, is DTGVSQNPRHKITKRGQNVTFRCDPISEHNRLYWYRQTLGQGPEFLTYFQNEAQLEKSRLLSDRFSAERPKGSFSTLEIQRTEQGDSAMYLCASSRLSSYEQYFGPGTRLTVT.